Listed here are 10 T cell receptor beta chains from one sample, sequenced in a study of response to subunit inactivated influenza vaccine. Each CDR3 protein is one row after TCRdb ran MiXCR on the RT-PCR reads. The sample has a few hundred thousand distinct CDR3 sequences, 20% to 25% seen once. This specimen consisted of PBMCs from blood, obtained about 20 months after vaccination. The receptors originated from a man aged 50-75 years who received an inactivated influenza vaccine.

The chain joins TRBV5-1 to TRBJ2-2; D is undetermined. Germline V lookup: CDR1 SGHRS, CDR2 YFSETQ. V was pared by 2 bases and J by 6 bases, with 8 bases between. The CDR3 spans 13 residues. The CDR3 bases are TGCGCCAGCAGCTTCGATGGGGCCGGGGAGCTGTTTTTT. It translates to CASSFDGAGELFF.

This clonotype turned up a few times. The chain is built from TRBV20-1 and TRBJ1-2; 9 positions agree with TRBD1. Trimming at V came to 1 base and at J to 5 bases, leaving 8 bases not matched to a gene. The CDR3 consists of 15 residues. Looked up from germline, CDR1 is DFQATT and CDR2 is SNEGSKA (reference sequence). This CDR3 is CSARAYGQGTYGYTF. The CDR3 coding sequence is TGCAGTGCTAGAGCTTACGGACAGGGGACTTATGGCTACACCTTC.

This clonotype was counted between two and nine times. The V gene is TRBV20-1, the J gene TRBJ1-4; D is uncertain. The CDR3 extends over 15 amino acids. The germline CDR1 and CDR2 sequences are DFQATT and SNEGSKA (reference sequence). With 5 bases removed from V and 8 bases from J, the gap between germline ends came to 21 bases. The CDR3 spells CSASPLGPKAEKLFF. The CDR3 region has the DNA TGCAGTGCTTCGCCGCTGGGCCCTAAAGCAGAAAAACTGTTTTTT.

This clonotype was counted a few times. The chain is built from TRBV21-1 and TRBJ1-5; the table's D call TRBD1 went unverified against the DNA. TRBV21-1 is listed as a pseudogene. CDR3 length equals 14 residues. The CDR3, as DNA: TGTGCCAGCAGTTTTTACAGGGGTGATCAGCCCCAGCATTTT. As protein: CASSFYRGDQPQHF.

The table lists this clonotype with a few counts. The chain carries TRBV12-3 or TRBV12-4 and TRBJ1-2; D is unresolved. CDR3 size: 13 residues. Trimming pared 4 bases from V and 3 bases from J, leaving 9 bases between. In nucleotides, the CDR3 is TGTGCCAGCAGTTCGGGCAGCCACTATGGCTACACCTTC. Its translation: CASSSGSHYGYTF.

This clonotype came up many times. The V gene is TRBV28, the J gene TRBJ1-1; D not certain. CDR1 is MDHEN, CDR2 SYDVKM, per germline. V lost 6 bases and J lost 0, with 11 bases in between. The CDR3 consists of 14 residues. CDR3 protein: CASRPRQLNTEAFF. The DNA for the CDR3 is TGTGCCAGCAGGCCCAGACAACTGAACACTGAAGCTTTCTTT.

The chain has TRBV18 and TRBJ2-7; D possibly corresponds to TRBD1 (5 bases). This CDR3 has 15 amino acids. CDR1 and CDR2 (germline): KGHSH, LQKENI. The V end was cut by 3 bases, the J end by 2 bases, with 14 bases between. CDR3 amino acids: CASSPGAEKTYEQYF. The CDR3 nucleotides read TGTGCCAGCTCACCTGGGGCAGAAAAAACCTACGAGCAGTACTTC.

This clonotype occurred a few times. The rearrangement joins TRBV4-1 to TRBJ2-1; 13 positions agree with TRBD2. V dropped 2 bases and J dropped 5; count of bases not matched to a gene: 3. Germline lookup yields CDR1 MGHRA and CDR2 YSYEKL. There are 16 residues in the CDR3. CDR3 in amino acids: CASSQTLAGGHNEQFF. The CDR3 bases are TGCGCCAGCAGCCAAACACTAGCGGGGGGGCACAATGAGCAGTTCTTC.

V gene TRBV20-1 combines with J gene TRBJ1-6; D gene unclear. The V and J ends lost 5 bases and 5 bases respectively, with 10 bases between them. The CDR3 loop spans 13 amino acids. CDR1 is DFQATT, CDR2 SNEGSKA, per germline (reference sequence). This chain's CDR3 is CSASTENNSPLHF. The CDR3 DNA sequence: TGCAGTGCTTCTACAGAAAATAATTCACCCCTCCACTTT.

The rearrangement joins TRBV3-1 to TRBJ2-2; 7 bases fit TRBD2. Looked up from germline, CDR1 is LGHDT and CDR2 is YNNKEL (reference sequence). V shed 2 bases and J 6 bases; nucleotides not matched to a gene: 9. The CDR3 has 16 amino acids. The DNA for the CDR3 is TGTGCCAGCAGCCAATCGGGAGGCGGGCCCGCCGGGGAGCTGTTTTTT. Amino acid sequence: CASSQSGGGPAGELFF.